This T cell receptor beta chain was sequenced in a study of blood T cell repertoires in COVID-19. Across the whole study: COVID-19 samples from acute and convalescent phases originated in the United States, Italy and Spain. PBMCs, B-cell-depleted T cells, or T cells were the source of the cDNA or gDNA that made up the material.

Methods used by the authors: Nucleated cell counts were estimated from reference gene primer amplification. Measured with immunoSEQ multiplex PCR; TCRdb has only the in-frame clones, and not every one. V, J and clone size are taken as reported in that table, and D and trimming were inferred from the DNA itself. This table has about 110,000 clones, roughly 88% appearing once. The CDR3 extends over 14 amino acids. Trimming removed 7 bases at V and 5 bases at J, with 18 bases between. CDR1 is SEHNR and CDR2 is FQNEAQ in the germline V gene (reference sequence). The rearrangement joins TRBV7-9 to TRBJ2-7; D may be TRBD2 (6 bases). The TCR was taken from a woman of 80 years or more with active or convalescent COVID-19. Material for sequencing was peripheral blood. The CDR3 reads CASIPLSGFDEQYF. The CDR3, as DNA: TGTGCCAGCATCCCGCTGAGCGGGTTCGACGAGCAGTACTTC.